The entry below gives a single TCR beta chain sequence along with its context. As handled by the study authors: Amplifying reference gene primers gave estimates of nucleated cell counts. Method: immunoSEQ multiplex PCR; TCRdb's copy keeps in-frame clones and lacks some. The DNA gave D and trimming, while V, J and clone size come from that table. The top ten hold around 17% of the sample, which has several thousand clones, approximately 87% seen once. The entry originates in a study of blood T cell repertoires in COVID-19. Trimming left V 6 bases short and J 4 bases short, with 14 bases between. CDR1 and CDR2 from the germline V gene are ENHRY and SYGVKD. The CDR3 contains 14 residues.

The sequence was collected from a human donor in a cohort sampled during active COVID-19. Material: peripheral blood. This rearrangement joins TRBV10-3 to TRBJ2-3; a possible D gene is TRBD1 (7 bases). This CDR3 is CAIREGARADTQYF. In DNA form, the CDR3 reads TGTGCCATCAGGGAGGGGGCCCGGGCAGATACGCAGTATTTT.